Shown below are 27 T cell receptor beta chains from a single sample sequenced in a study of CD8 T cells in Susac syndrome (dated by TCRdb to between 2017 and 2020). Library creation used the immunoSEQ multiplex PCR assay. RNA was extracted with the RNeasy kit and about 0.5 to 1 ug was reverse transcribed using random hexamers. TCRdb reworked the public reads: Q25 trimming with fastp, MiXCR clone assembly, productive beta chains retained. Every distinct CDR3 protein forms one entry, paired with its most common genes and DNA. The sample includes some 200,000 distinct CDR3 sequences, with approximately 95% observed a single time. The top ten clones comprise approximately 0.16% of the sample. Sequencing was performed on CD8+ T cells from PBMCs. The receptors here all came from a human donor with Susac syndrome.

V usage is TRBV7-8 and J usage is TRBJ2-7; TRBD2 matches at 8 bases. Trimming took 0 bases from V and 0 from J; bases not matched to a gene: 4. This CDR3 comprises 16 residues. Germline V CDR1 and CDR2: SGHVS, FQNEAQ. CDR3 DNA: TGTGCCAGCAGCTTAGCGGTAGCGGGAACCTCCTACGAGCAGTACTTC. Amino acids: CASSLAVAGTSYEQYF. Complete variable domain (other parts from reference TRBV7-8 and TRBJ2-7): GAGVSQSPRYKVAKRGQDVALRCDPISGHVSLFWYQQALGQGPEFLTYFQNEAQLDKSGLPSDRFFAERPEGSVSTLKIQRTQQEDSAVYLCASSLAVAGTSYEQYFGPGTRLTVT.

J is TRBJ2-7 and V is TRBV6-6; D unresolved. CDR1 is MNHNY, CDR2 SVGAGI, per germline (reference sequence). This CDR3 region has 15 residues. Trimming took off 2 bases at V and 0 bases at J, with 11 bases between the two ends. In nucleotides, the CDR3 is TGTGCCAGCAGTTACCCGGGCTCCAGCTCCTACGAGCAGTACTTC. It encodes CASSYPGSSSYEQYF.

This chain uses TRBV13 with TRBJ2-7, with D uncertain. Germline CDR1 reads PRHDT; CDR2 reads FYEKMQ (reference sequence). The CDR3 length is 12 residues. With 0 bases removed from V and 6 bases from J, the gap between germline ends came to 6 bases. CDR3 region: CASSLGAREQYF. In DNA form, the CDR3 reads TGTGCCAGCAGCTTAGGGGCGCGCGAGCAGTACTTC. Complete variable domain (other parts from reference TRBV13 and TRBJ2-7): AAGVIQSPRHLIKEKRETATLKCYPIPRHDTVYWYQQGPGQDPQFLISFYEKMQSDKGSIPDRFSAQQFSDYHSELNMSSLELGDSALYFCASSLGAREQYFGPGTRLTVT.

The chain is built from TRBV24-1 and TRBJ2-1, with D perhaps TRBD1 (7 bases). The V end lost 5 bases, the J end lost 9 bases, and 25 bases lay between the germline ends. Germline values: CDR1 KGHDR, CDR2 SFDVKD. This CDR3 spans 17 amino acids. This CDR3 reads CATSGKGAGTGEGEQFF. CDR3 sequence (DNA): TGTGCCACCAGTGGCAAGGGGGCCGGAACGGGAGAAGGTGAGCAGTTCTTC.

The CDR3, as DNA: TGTGCCAGCAGTTTAGCTCCAGGGAGCTCTGGGGCCAACGTCCTGACTTTC. This sequence encodes CASSLAPGSSGANVLTF. The V gene is TRBV12-3 or TRBV12-4, the J gene TRBJ2-6; D tentatively reads TRBD1 or TRBD2 (5 bases each). The CDR3 runs to 17 residues. V was shortened by 0 bases and J by 0 bases, with 9 bases between the two germline ends.

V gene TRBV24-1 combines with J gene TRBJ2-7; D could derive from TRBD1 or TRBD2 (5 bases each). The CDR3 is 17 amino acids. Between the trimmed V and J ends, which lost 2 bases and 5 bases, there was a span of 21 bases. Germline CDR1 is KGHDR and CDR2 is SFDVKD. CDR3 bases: TGTGCCACCAGTGATTCCCCGTCAGGGCGCGGGTTAGACGAGCAGTACTTC. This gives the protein CATSDSPSGRGLDEQYF.

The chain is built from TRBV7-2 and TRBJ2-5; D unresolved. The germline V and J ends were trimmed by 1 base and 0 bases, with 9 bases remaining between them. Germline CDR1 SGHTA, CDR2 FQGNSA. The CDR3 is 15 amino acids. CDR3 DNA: TGTGCCAGCAGCTTAGAAGATCTCAACCAAGAGACCCAGTACTTC. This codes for CASSLEDLNQETQYF. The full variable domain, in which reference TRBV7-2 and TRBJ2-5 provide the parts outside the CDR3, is GAGVSQSPSNKVTEKGKDVELRCDPISGHTALYWYRQSLGQGLEFLIYFQGNSAPDKSGLPSDRFSAERTGGSVSTLTIQRTQQEDSAVYLCASSLEDLNQETQYFGPGTRLLVL.

In DNA, the CDR3 is TGCAGTGCTAGAGATCATGGCAGGGGGACCTACGAGCAGTACTTC. Translating it yields CSARDHGRGTYEQYF. The chain uses TRBV20-1 and TRBJ2-7, with 7 bases fitting TRBD1. V lost 0 bases to trimming and J lost 2 bases; unmatched junction nucleotides: 7. This CDR3 region has 15 residues. Germline CDR1 DFQATT, CDR2 SNEGSKA (reference sequence).

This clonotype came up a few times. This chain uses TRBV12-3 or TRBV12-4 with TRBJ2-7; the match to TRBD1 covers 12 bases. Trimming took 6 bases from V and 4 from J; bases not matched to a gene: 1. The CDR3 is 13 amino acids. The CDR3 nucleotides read TGTGCCAGCAGGGGACAGGGGGCGTACGAGCAGTACTTC. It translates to CASRGQGAYEQYF.

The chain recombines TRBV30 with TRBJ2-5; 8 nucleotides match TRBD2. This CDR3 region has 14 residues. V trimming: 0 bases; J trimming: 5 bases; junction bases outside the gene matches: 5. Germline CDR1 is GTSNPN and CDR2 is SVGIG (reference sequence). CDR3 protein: CAWSVLGGGETQYF. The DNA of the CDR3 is TGTGCCTGGAGTGTGTTGGGCGGGGGGGAGACCCAGTACTTC.

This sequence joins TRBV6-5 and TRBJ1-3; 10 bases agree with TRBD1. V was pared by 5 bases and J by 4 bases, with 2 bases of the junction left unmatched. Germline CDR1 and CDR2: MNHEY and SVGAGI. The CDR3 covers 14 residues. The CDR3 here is CASSVDRGGNTIYF. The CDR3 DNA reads TGTGCCAGCAGTGTGGACAGGGGGGGAAACACCATATATTTT.

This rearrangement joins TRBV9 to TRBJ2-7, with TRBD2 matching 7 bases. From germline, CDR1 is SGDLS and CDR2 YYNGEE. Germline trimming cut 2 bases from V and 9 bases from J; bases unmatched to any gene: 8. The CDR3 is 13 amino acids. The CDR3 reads CASSVSLGEGQYF. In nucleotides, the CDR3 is TGTGCCAGCAGCGTGTCATTAGGGGAGGGGCAGTACTTC.

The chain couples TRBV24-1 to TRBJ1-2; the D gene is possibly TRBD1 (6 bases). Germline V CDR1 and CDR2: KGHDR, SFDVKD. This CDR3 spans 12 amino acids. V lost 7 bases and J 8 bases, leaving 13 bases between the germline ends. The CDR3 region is CATRAAGDGYTF. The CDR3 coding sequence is TGTGCCACCAGGGCGGCAGGGGACGGCTACACCTTC.

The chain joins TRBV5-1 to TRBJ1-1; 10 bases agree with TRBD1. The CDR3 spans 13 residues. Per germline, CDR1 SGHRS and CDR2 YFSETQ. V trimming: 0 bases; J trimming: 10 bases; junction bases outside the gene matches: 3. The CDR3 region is CASSLEDRGPAFF. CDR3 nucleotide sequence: TGCGCCAGCAGCTTGGAAGACAGGGGGCCAGCTTTCTTT.

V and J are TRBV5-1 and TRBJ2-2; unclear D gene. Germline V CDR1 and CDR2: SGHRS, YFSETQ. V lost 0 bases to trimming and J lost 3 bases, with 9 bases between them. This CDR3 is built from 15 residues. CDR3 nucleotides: TGCGCCAGCAGCTTGGGGCATGTCGACACCGGGGAGCTGTTTTTT. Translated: CASSLGHVDTGELFF.

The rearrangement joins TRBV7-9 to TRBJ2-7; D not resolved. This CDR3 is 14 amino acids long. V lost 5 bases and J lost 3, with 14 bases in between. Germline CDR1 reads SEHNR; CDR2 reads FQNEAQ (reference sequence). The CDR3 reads CASSPSSVFYEQYF. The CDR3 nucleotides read TGTGCCAGCAGCCCCTCTTCCGTTTTCTACGAGCAGTACTTC.

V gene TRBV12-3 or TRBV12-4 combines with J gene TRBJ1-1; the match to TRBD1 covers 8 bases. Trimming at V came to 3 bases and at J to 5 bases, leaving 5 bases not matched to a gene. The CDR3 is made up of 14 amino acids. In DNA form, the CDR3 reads TGTGCCAGCAGTTTTAGCAGGGGGCGTACTGAAGCTTTCTTT. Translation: CASSFSRGRTEAFF.

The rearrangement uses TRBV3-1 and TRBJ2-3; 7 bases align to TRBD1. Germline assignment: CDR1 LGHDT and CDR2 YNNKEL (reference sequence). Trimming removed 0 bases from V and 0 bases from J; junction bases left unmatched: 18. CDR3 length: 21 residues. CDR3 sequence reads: CASSQEFPWTVKQGSTDTQYF. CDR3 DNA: TGTGCCAGCAGCCAAGAGTTTCCGTGGACCGTCAAACAGGGGAGCACAGATACGCAGTATTTT.

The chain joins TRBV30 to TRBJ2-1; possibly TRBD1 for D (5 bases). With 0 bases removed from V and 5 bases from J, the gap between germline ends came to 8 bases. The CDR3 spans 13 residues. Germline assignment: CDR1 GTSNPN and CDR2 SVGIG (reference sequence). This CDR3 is CAWSVGQDNEQFF. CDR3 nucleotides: TGTGCCTGGAGTGTGGGGCAGGACAATGAGCAGTTCTTC.

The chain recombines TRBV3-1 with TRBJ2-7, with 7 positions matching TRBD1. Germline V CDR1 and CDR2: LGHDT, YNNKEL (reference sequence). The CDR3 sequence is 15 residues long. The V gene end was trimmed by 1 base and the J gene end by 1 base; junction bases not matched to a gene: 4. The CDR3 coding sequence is TGTGCCAGCAGCCAAGGGGGACAGCCATCCTACGAGCAGTACTTC. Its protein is CASSQGGQPSYEQYF.

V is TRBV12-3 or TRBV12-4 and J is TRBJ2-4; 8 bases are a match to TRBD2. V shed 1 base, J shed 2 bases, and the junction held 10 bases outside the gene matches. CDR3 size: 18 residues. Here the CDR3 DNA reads TGTGCCAGCAGTTTAGGCGGGAACAGCGGGAGACCCAAAAACATTCAGTACTTC. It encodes CASSLGGNSGRPKNIQYF.

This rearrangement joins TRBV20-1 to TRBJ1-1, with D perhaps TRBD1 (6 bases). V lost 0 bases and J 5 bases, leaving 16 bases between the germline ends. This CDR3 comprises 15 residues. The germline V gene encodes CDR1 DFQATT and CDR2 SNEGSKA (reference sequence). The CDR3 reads CSAREDPGGATEAFF. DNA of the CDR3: TGCAGTGCTAGAGAGGACCCCGGGGGGGCGACTGAAGCTTTCTTT.

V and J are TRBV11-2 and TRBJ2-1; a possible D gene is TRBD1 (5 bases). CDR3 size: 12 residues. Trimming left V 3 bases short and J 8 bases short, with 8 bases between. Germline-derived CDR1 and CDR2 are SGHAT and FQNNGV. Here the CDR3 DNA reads TGTGCCAGCAGCTTCGTCAGGGATGAGCAGTTCTTC. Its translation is CASSFVRDEQFF.

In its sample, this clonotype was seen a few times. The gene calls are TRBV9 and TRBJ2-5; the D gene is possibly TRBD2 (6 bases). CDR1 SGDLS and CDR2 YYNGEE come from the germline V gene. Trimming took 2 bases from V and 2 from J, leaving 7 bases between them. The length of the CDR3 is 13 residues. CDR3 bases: TGTGCCAGCAGCGTTGGGACTCAAGAGACCCAGTACTTC. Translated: CASSVGTQETQYF. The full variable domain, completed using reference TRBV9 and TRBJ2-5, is DSGVTQTPKHLITATGQRVTLRCSPRSGDLSVYWYQQSLDQGLQFLIQYYNGEERAKGNILERFSAQQFPDLHSELNLSSLELGDSALYFCASSVGTQETQYFGPGTRLLVL.

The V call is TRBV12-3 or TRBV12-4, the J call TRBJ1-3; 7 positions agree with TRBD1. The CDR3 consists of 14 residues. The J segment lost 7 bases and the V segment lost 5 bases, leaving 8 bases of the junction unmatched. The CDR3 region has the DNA TGTGCCAGCAGTCCCCTCAGGGGGTTCAACACCATATATTTT. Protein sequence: CASSPLRGFNTIYF.

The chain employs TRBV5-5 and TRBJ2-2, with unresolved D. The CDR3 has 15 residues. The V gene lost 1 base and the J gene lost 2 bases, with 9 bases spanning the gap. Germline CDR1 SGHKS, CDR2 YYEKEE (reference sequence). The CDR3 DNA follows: TGTGCCAGCAGCTTGTCACAGATTAACACCGGGGAGCTGTTTTTT. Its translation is CASSLSQINTGELFF.

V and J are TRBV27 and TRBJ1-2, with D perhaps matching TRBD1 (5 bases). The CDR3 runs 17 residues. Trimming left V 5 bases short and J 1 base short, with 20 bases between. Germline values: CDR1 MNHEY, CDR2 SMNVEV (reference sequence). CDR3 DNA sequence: TGTGCCAGCAGTGGTAGGGGTCAGCACTGGAATAACTATGGCTACACCTTC. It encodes CASSGRGQHWNNYGYTF.